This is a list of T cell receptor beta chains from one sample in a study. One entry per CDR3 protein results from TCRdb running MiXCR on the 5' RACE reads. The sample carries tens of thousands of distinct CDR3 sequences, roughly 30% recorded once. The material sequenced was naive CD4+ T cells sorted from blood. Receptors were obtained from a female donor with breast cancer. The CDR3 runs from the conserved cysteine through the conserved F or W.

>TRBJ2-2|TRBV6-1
CASKRVRGPGTGELFF
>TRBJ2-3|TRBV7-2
CASSLGGREADTQYF
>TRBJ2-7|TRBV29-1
CSVGEGQASEQYF
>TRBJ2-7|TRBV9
CASSVEGGMTYEQYF
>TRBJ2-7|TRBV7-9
CASSLVGYEQYF
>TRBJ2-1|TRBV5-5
CASSVGYVYNEQFF
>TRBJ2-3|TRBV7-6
CASSLSGGAWDTQYF
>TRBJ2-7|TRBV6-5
CASSYSRDEGWPSYEQYF
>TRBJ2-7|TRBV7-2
CASSLAGTGPYEQYF
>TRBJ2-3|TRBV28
CASSSEYGQGALTDTQYF
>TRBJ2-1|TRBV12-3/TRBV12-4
CASSLAGGQKLNEQFF
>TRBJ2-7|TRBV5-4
CASSSDPNYEQYF
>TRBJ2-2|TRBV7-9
CASRISHGELFF
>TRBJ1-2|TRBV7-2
CASSLQGALGYTF
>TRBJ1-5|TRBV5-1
CASSLRDSVNQPQHF
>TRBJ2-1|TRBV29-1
CSVNINRYNEQFF
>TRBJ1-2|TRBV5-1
CASSPTRDSYGYTF
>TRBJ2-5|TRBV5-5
CASSFRAQETQYF
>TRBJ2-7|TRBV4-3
CASSQEAFYEQYF
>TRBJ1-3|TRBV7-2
CASSLVVAGNTIYF
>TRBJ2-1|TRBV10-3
CAISDETGLAYNEQFF
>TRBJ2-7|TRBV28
CANSFSAKTGTGAYEQYF
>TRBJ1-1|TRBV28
CASSSDGQGGEAFF
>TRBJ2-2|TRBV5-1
CASQLAGGLGTGELFF
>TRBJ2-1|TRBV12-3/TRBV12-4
CASSVGAGLSVSYNEQFF
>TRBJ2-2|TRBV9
CASSRGGGADSPGELFF
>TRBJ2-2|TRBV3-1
CASSHAQVTGELFF
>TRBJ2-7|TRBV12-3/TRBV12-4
CASSLLYTGPGGEQYF
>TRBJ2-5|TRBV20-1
CSARGDSPQETQCF
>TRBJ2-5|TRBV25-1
CASSRTGTGGLETQYF
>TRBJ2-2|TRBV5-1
CASKVGLNTGELLF
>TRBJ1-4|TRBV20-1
CSARERRGAQGREKLFF
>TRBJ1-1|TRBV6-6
CASSYSKVTGGLEAFF
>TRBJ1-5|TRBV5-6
CASSLAQGGLNF
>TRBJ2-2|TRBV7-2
CASSHGTGGMTGELFF
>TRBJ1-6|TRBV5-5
CASSFRSALHF